Listed below are T cell receptor beta chains from one sample, sequenced in a study of Ad26.COV2.S vaccination and SARS-CoV-2 variants. The repertoire was sequenced with immunoSEQ multiplex PCR; TCRdb's copy has only in-frame clones and lacks some. Of hundreds of thousands of clones listed, about 89% are singletons. The sequencing used peripheral blood, collected in a trial of Ad26.COV2.S vaccine versus placebo. These TCRs come from a person aged 18 to 65 who received the Ad26.COV2.S COVID-19 vaccine or a placebo. CDR3s include the opening cysteine and the closing phenylalanine or tryptophan. Fields, in order: clone size, V gene, J gene, D gene, CDR3 DNA, CDR3 protein. D genes are given only for firm matches. The size field is filled for only some rows; it gives once, few, many or a size class.

clone size: once; V gene: TRBV5-1; J gene: TRBJ2-3; D gene: TRBD2; CDR3 DNA: TGCGCCAGCAGCTTAAGAGCGGGAGCTAGCACAGATACGCAGTATTTT; CDR3 protein: CASSLRAGASTDTQYF
clone size: -; V gene: TRBV2; J gene: TRBJ1-1; D gene: TRBD1; CDR3 DNA: TGTGCCAGCAGCCCTCCGGAGGACAGGGCGGCTTTCTTT; CDR3 protein: CASSPPEDRAAFF
clone size: -; V gene: TRBV7-8; J gene: TRBJ2-1; D gene: -; CDR3 DNA: TGTGCCAGCAGCTCAACTAGCAAGACTTACAATGAGCAGTTCTTC; CDR3 protein: CASSSTSKTYNEQFF
clone size: few; V gene: TRBV15; J gene: TRBJ2-7; D gene: -; CDR3 DNA: TGTGCCACCAGCAGAGCCCCTAGGTACGAGCAGTACTTC; CDR3 protein: CATSRAPRYEQYF
clone size: -; V gene: TRBV15; J gene: TRBJ1-5; D gene: TRBD1; CDR3 DNA: TGTGCCACCAGCGAAGGACAGGGCCATCAGCCCCAGCATTTT; CDR3 protein: CATSEGQGHQPQHF
clone size: -; V gene: TRBV2; J gene: TRBJ1-5; D gene: -; CDR3 DNA: TGTGCCAGCAGTGGTGACGGGAATCAGCCCCAGCATTTT; CDR3 protein: CASSGDGNQPQHF
clone size: -; V gene: TRBV5-4; J gene: TRBJ1-1; D gene: -; CDR3 DNA: TGTGCCAGCAGCTTCCAAGGAACAGCCTACACTGAAGCTTTCTTT; CDR3 protein: CASSFQGTAYTEAFF
clone size: -; V gene: TRBV29-1; J gene: TRBJ2-5; D gene: -; CDR3 DNA: TGCAGCGCCAACGCCCCTCGGGGGAAGGAGACCCAGTACTTC; CDR3 protein: CSANAPRGKETQYF
clone size: -; V gene: TRBV30; J gene: TRBJ1-4; D gene: -; CDR3 DNA: TGTGCCTGGAGCGACGTGGGACTCCGAGAAAAACTGTTTTTT; CDR3 protein: CAWSDVGLREKLFF
clone size: -; V gene: TRBV19; J gene: TRBJ2-7; D gene: -; CDR3 DNA: TGTGCCAGTAGTATTGAAACAGAGACCTACGAGCAGTACTTC; CDR3 protein: CASSIETETYEQYF